This T cell receptor beta chain was sequenced in a study of CD8+ T cells in alopecia areata. Study in general: Severity was scored as percentage of affected scalp area in treated patients.

Following extraction, RNA underwent reverse transcription to cDNA, which served as the sequencing template. Clones were sequenced by immunoSEQ multiplex PCR, and TCRdb holds only the in-frame ones, with some missing. In the table there are roughly 220,000 clones, approximately 70% of which are singletons. This CDR3 spans 16 amino acids. Germline loops: CDR1 LNHNV, CDR2 YYDKDF (reference sequence). V was pared by 1 base and J by 1 base, with 11 bases between. Study conclusions and caveats: Amid tofacitinib therapy, many expanded lesional clones stayed present in scalp and blood. Affected lesional scalp, above all in alopecia totalis/universalis, was more clonal than normal scalp.

Regarding treatment: oral pan-JAK inhibitor, 5-10 mg twice daily. As for this clone: What it binds is unknown.

Sequencing used CD4+ T cells sorted from blood, obtained around week 46, from a patient treated with tofacitinib. This sequence joins TRBV15 and TRBJ1-5, with D tentatively TRBD1 (6 bases). This receptor was taken from a human donor with alopecia areata. This CDR3 reads CATSRGSGASNQPQHF. CDR3 bases: TGTGCCACCAGCAGAGGATCGGGGGCGAGCAATCAGCCCCAGCATTTT.